The 21 T cell receptor beta chains reported below all come from one sample, sequenced in a study of OX40 agonist ivuxolimab in advanced cancers. The table came from immunoSEQ multiplex PCR; TCRdb's copy has only in-frame clones and leaves some out. The table lists 75,000 to 85,000 clones, around 86% of them singletons, with 0.24% in the top ten. The source was CD4+ or CD8+ T cells sorted from blood, collected in a trial of the OX40 agonist ivuxolimab. Receptor source: an adult with an advanced solid tumor such as melanoma, head and neck, liver or kidney cancer.

The chain couples TRBV28 to TRBJ2-2; 10 bases line up with TRBD2. J was trimmed by 6 bases and V by 6 bases; bases with no gene match: 10. Germline values: CDR1 MDHEN, CDR2 SYDVKM. CDR3 size: 16 residues. The CDR3: CASSLTTSGRAGELFF. The CDR3 nucleotides are TGTGCCAGCAGCCTTACTACGAGCGGGAGGGCCGGGGAGCTGTTTTTT.

The chain joins TRBV14 to TRBJ2-7, with 8 bases fitting TRBD2. CDR3 length: 14 amino acids. The V segment lost 2 bases and the J segment 7 bases; nucleotides outside the gene matches: 7. Germline CDR1 reads SGHDN; CDR2 reads FVKESK. CDR3 sequence: CASSQREGPGEQYF. The CDR3 DNA follows: TGTGCCAGCAGCCAACGGGAGGGGCCGGGAGAGCAGTACTTC. The variable domain in full, completed from reference TRBV14 and TRBJ2-7, reads EAGVTQFPSHSVIEKGQTVTLRCDPISGHDNLYWYRRVMGKEIKFLLHFVKESKQDESGMPNNRFLAERTGGTYSTLKVQPAELEDSGVYFCASSQREGPGEQYFGPGTRLTVT.

This clone was counted once. The same CDR3 also results from other DNA sequences found in this sample. The chain couples TRBV6-5 to TRBJ2-1; 7 positions match TRBD1. CDR3 length equals 13 residues. Per germline, CDR1 MNHEY and CDR2 SVGAGI. The V segment lost 8 bases and the J segment 1 base; nucleotides outside the gene matches: 2. CDR3 in DNA: TGTGCCAGCCGGGGACAGTCCTACAATGAGCAGTTCTTC. It encodes CASRGQSYNEQFF.

The rearrangement links TRBV28 to TRBJ1-1, with TRBD1 as a possible D gene (6 bases). V gave up 2 bases and J gave up 5 bases, with 12 bases separating them. The CDR3 consists of 14 residues. CDR1 is MDHEN and CDR2 is SYDVKM in the germline V gene. CDR3 residues: CASSLGRGGTEAFF. As DNA, the CDR3 is TGTGCCAGCAGTTTAGGCAGGGGAGGGACTGAAGCTTTCTTT.

The genes are TRBV4-2 and TRBJ2-5; 12 bases are a match to TRBD2. Germline-derived CDR1 and CDR2 are LGHNA and YNFKEQ. Germline trimming cut 3 bases from V and 3 bases from J; bases unmatched to any gene: 5. The CDR3 length is 16 residues. The CDR3 nucleotides are TGTGCCAGCAGCCATCCTGGACTAGCGGGAAAAGAGACCCAGTACTTC. Translation gives CASSHPGLAGKETQYF.

The CDR3: CASSSPDSFYGYTF. CDR3 nucleotides: TGTGCCAGCAGTTCCCCGGACAGCTTCTATGGCTACACCTTC. This sequence joins TRBV28 and TRBJ1-2; weak D call: TRBD1 (6 bases). V lost 4 bases to trimming and J lost 4 bases, with 13 bases between them. The CDR3 totals 14 residues. The V gene's germline CDR1 is MDHEN and CDR2 SYDVKM.

J is TRBJ2-7 and V is TRBV28; D gene unclear. Germline loops: CDR1 MDHEN, CDR2 SYDVKM. V was shortened by 2 bases and J by 2 bases, with 4 bases between the two germline ends. The CDR3 sequence is 12 residues long. Written as DNA, the CDR3 is TGTGCCAGCAGTTTAATCCCCTACGAGCAGTACTTC. Protein: CASSLIPYEQYF.

The chain links TRBV7-9 to TRBJ2-7; a weak D match, TRBD2 (6 bases). This CDR3 has 16 residues. Germline loops: CDR1 SEHNR, CDR2 FQNEAQ (reference sequence). Trimming stripped 5 bases from V and 0 bases from J, with 17 bases between. The CDR3 sequence: CASSHRAGQSSYEQYF. The CDR3 bases are TGTGCCAGCAGCCACCGGGCGGGGCAGAGCTCCTACGAGCAGTACTTC. The full variable domain, with the rest looked up from reference TRBV7-9 and TRBJ2-7, is DTGVSQNPRHKITKRGQNVTFRCDPISEHNRLYWYRQTLGQGPEFLTYFQNEAQLEKSRLLSDRFSAERPKGSFSTLEIQRTEQGDSAMYLCASSHRAGQSSYEQYFGPGTRLTVT.

The chain carries TRBV6-1 and TRBJ1-2; 10 positions match TRBD1. V was pared by 4 bases and J by 8 bases, with 10 bases of the junction left unmatched. This CDR3 comprises 15 residues. Germline V lookup: CDR1 MNHNS, CDR2 SASEGT. The CDR3 bases are TGTGCCAGCAGTGTGACAGGGGGCGCTTCCCTGGGCTACACCTTC. This codes for CASSVTGGASLGYTF.

J is TRBJ2-2 and V is TRBV16; D is uncertain. Germline-derived CDR1 and CDR2 are KGHSY and FQNENV. The V end lost 2 bases, the J end lost 6 bases, and 7 bases lay between the germline ends. The CDR3 covers 13 residues. The DNA of the CDR3 is TGTGCCAGCAGCCAAACCCCGCCCGGGGAGCTGTTTTTT. It translates to CASSQTPPGELFF.

The chain carries TRBV6-5 and TRBJ2-7, with D uncertain. This CDR3 spans 11 amino acids. Germline-derived CDR1 and CDR2 are MNHEY and SVGAGI. V lost 5 bases and J lost 4, with 6 bases in between. The CDR3 here is CASSTVYEQYF. In DNA form, the CDR3 reads TGTGCCAGCAGTACGGTATACGAGCAGTACTTC.

The chain is built from TRBV5-4 and TRBJ2-5; D not resolved. CDR3 length: 14 residues. Germline V gene data show CDR1 as SGHNT and CDR2 as YYREEE (reference sequence). Trimming took off 2 bases at V and 4 bases at J, with 12 bases between the two ends. The CDR3 DNA follows: TGTGCCAGCAGCTTCGGGTTGGGCAGAGAGACCCAGTACTTC. Its translation: CASSFGLGRETQYF.

The V call is TRBV6-1, the J call TRBJ1-1; D perhaps matches TRBD1 (5 bases). The length of the CDR3 is 14 residues. The V end lost 7 bases, the J end lost 3 bases, and 15 bases lay between the germline ends. From germline, CDR1 is MNHNS and CDR2 SASEGT. For the CDR3, the DNA is TGTGCCAGCATAAGGGACGGCGGGGACACTGAAGCTTTCTTT. This codes for CASIRDGGDTEAFF.

The chain uses TRBV2 and TRBJ2-6; 7 positions match TRBD1. Trimming cost V 7 bases and J 2 bases; bases outside gene matches: 8. CDR3 size: 16 residues. Germline CDR1 reads SNHLY; CDR2 reads FYNNEI. The CDR3 sequence: CASKIQTGAGANVLTF. In DNA form, the CDR3 reads TGTGCCAGCAAGATACAAACAGGGGCTGGGGCCAACGTCCTGACTTTC.

V and J are TRBV5-4 and TRBJ2-3, with 8 bases matching TRBD2. This CDR3 contains 13 residues. Looked up from germline, CDR1 is SGHNT and CDR2 is YYREEE (reference sequence). The V segment lost 2 bases and the J segment 6 bases; nucleotides outside the gene matches: 2. In DNA, the CDR3 is TGTGCCAGCAGCTTAGCGGGAGACGATACGCAGTATTTT. This encodes CASSLAGDDTQYF.

The chain joins TRBV11-3 to TRBJ2-2; 14 positions match TRBD2. Germline CDR1 SGHNT, CDR2 YENEEA. This CDR3 is built from 16 residues. Unmatched junction bases numbered 7, after V lost 5 bases and J lost 8 bases. The CDR3 region has the DNA TGTGCCAGCAGCCGGGGACTAGCGGGAGTTAATGGGGAGCTGTTTTTT. Protein sequence: CASSRGLAGVNGELFF.

This clone occurred a few times. The chain couples TRBV4-1 to TRBJ1-5; D possibly corresponds to TRBD1 (6 bases). Trimming pared 1 base from V and 5 bases from J, leaving 18 bases between. The CDR3 sequence is 17 residues long. Looked up from germline, CDR1 is MGHRA and CDR2 is YSYEKL. The CDR3 loop reads CASSQGRARGVDQPQHF. The CDR3 coding sequence is TGCGCCAGCAGCCAAGGGCGTGCGAGGGGGGTCGATCAGCCCCAGCATTTT.

This chain uses TRBV5-1 with TRBJ2-2; D unclear. CDR3 length equals 12 residues. Trimming removed 6 bases from V and 0 bases from J, with 3 bases in between. Germline V gene sequence: CDR1 SGHRS, CDR2 YFSETQ. The CDR3 loop is CASNPNTGELFF. In DNA form, the CDR3 reads TGCGCCAGCAACCCGAACACCGGGGAGCTGTTTTTT.

This clone was picked up one time. The chain recombines TRBV7-9 with TRBJ2-2; no definite D call. V was trimmed by 5 bases and J by 4 bases, leaving 20 bases between them. Germline CDR1 and CDR2: SEHNR and FQNEAQ (reference sequence). CDR3 size: 17 residues. The CDR3 DNA reads TGTGCCAGCAGCCTGTTCATAGGACCTCTATTCACCGGGGAGCTGTTTTTT. It encodes CASSLFIGPLFTGELFF.

The V and J genes are TRBV6-5 and TRBJ1-2; no firm D call. Germline CDR1 is MNHEY and CDR2 is SVGAGI. V was cut by 3 bases and J by 2 bases, with 13 bases left in between. The CDR3 loop spans 15 amino acids. CDR3 loop: CASSYDGVRNYGYTF. DNA of the CDR3: TGTGCCAGCAGTTATGATGGGGTCAGAAACTATGGCTACACCTTC.

The chain carries TRBV7-2 and TRBJ2-1; no firm D call. Between the trimmed V and J ends, which lost 5 bases and 6 bases, there was a span of 11 bases. The CDR3 is 13 residues long. CDR1 SGHTA and CDR2 FQGNSA come from the germline V gene. CDR3 amino acids: CASSLPGSNEQFF. The CDR3 DNA reads TGTGCCAGCAGCCTCCCTGGGTCCAATGAGCAGTTCTTC.